This T cell receptor (beta chain) was retrieved from a study of shared clonotypes between healthy human individuals. Whole-study results and caveats: Clonotypes which were not shared had lower generation probabilities than clonotypes that all four donors shared. Apart from blood, nothing was sampled; tissue repertoires likely differ.

Regarding this clone: What it recognizes is unknown.

V was pared by 8 bases and J by 0 bases, with 17 bases between. Germline V lookup: CDR1 SNHLY, CDR2 FYNNEI. The CDR3 spans 16 residues. Sequencing was at deep level. Genomic DNA per cell subset filled all wells of several immunoSEQ plates. Assay: immunoSEQ multiplex PCR; the TCRdb copy retains only in-frame clones and omits some. The data hold 2 million to 2.5 million clones, with over 85% observed a single time. The V gene is TRBV2, the J gene TRBJ1-3, with D unclear. The sample taken for sequencing was naive CD4+ T cells from PBMCs. Subset indicated: CD45RA+ positively selected. This TCR was recovered from a man in his late teens or twenties in good health. Some clones in this sample may be carry-over from other donors' samples. CDR3 in amino acids: CASGRADSISGNTIYF. The CDR3, as DNA: TGTGCCAGCGGGAGGGCGGATTCGATCTCTGGAAACACCATATATTTT.